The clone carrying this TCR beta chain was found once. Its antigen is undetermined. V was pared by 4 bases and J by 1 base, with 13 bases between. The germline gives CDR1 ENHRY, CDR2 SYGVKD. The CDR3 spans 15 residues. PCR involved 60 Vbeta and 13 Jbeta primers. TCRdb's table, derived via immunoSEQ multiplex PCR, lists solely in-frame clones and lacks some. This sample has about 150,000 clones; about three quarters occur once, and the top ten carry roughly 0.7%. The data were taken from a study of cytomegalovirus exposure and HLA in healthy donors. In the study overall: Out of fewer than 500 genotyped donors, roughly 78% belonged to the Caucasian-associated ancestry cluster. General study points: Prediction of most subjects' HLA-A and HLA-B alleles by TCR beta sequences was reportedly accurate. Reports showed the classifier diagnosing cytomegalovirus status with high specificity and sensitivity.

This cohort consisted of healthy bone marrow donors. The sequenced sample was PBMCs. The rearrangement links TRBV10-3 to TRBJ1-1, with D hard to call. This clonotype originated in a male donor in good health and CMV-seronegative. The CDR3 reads CAISGPGGPNTEAFF. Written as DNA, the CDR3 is TGTGCCATCAGTGGTCCAGGAGGGCCGAACACTGAAGCTTTCTTT.